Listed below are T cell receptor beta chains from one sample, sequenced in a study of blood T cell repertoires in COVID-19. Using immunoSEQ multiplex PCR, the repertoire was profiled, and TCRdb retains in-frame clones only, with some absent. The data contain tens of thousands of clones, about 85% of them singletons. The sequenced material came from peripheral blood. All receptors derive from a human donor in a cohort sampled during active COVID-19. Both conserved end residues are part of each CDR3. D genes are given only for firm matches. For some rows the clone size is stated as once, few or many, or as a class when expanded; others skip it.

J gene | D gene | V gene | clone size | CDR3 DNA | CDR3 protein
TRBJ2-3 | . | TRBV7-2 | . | TGTGCCAGCAGCCCAGTTTTGGGACTCCCCACAGATACGCAGTATTTT | CASSPVLGLPTDTQYF
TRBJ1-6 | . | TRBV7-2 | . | TGTGCCAGCAGCTTTTACGGCTCCTATAATTCACCCCTCCACTTT | CASSFYGSYNSPLHF
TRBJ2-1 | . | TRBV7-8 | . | TGTGCCAGCAGCTTAGCGCTCCAGGGGCAGCAGTTCTTC | CASSLALQGQQFF
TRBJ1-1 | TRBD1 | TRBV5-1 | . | TGCGCCAGCAGCCTGAGTACAGGGGCTGAAGCTTTCTTT | CASSLSTGAEAFF
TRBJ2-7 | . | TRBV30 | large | TGTGCCTGGGGGTTAGGAGCAGCCTCCTACGAGCAGTACTTC | CAWGLGAASYEQYF
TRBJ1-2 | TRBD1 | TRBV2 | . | TGTGCCAGCAGTGAATTGGGACAGGAATATGGCTACACCTTC | CASSELGQEYGYTF
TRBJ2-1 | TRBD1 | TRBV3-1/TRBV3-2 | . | TGTGCCAGCAGCCACAGACAGGGTGTAATGCAGTTCTTC | CASSHRQGVMQFF
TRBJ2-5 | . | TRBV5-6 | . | TGTGCCAGCAGCATAGCCTACGGGGGGCGAGAGACCCAGTACTTC | CASSIAYGGRETQYF
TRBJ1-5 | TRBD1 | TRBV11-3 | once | TGTGCCAGCAGCCCCCCGACAGGGCCCCATCAGCCCCAGCATTTT | CASSPPTGPHQPQHF
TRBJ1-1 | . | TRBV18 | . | TGTGCCAGCTCCCTTGACAGATTAGGCACTGAAGCTTTCTTT | CASSLDRLGTEAFF
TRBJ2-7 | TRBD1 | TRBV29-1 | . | TGCAGCGTCCGGACAGGGACCTACGAGCAGTACTTC | CSVRTGTYEQYF
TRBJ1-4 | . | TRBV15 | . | TGTGCCACCAGCAGAGGAAGGGCAGGGGTAACTAATGAAAAACTGTTTTTT | CATSRGRAGVTNEKLFF
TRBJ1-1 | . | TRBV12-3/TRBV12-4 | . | TGTGCCAGCAGTTTAGGGGACACCTGCTTT | CASSLGDTCF
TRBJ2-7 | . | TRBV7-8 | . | TGTGCCAGCAGCTTAGTCAGGTCGTATTACGAGCAGTACTTC | CASSLVRSYYEQYF
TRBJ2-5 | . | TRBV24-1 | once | TGTGCCACCAGTGTAAAGGGGTTGGAGACCCAGTACTTC | CATSVKGLETQYF
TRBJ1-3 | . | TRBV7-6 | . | TGTGCCAGCAGCTTCCTCCCAGGGGTGGGTTTAGACACCATATATTTT | CASSFLPGVGLDTIYF
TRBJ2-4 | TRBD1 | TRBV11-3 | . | TGTGCCATCTCAGATGGGACAGGACAGGGACCGTACTTC | CAISDGTGQGPYF
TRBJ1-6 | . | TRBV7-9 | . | TGTGCCAGCAGCTATCTCGGGGGTGATTCACCCCTCCACTTT | CASSYLGGDSPLHF
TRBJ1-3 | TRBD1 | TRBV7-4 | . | TGTGCCAGCAGCTTAATGGGCAGTTTGAACAGGGGCGATGGAAACACCATATATTTT | CASSLMGSLNRGDGNTIYF
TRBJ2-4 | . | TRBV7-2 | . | TGTGCCAGCAGCCCGAGAGGTTCACCGGTAGCCAAAAACATTCAGTACTTC | CASSPRGSPVAKNIQYF
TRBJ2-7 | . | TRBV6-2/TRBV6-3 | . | TGTGCCAGCAGTTACTCGATGGACACGAAAGCTATATCCTACGAGCAGTACTTC | CASSYSMDTKAISYEQYF
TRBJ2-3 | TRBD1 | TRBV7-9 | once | TGTGCCAGCAGCCCAGGACAGGGGGCGAAGGTCACAGATACGCAGTATTTT | CASSPGQGAKVTDTQYF
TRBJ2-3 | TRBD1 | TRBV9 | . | TGTGCCAGCAGCGCCCAACAGGGGACCACAGATACGCAGTATTTT | CASSAQQGTTDTQYF
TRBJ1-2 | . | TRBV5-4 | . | TGTGCCAGCAGCTTGGCCGGGATTAGCTATGGCTACACCTTC | CASSLAGISYGYTF
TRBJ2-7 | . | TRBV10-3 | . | TGTGCCATCAGTGAGGTGAGCTCCTACGAGCAGTACTTC | CAISEVSSYEQYF
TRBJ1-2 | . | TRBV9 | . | TGTGCCAGCAGCGAAAACTATAACTATGGCTACACCTTC | CASSENYNYGYTF
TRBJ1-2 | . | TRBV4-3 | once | TGCGCCAGCAGCCAAGGGCAGGGTGCTTACTATGGCTACACCTTC | CASSQGQGAYYGYTF
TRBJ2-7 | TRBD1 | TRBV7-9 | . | TGTGCCAGCAGCTCCACAGGGGGCATAGGCTACGAGCAGTACTTC | CASSSTGGIGYEQYF
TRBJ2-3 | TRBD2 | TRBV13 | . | TGTGCCAGCAGCGCAAGCGGGGGGCTTAGCACAGATACGCAGTATTTT | CASSASGGLSTDTQYF
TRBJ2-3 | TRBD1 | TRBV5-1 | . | TGCGCCAGCAGCTTGGGGGACAGGGGCACAGATACGCAGTATTTT | CASSLGDRGTDTQYF
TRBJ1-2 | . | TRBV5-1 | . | TGCGCCAGCAGCCCCTGGGGAGAGGGCACCTATGGCTACACCTTC | CASSPWGEGTYGYTF
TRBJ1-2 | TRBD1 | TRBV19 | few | TGTGCCAGCGGACAGGCTCTAGGCTACACCTTC | CASGQALGYTF
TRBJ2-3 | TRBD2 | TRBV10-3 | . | TGTGCCATCAGTGAGCCAAGACTAGCGGGGACGCAGTATTTT | CAISEPRLAGTQYF
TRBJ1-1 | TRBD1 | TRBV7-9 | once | TGTGCCAGCTTCTCTGGACAGGCTAACACTGAAGCTTTCTTT | CASFSGQANTEAFF
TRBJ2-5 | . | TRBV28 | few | TGTGCCAGCATCGGACAGAGAATCCAAGAGACCCAGTACTTC | CASIGQRIQETQYF
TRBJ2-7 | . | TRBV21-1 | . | TGTGCCAGCAGCAACGGGGACAGCTGCGAGCAGTACTTC | CASSNGDSCEQYF
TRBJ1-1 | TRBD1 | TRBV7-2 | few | TGTGCCAGCAGCTTTTTGACAGGGACCGACACTGAAGCTTTCTTT | CASSFLTGTDTEAFF
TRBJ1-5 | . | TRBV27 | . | TGTGCCAGCAGTCCACAATATAGCAATCAGCCCCAGCATTTT | CASSPQYSNQPQHF
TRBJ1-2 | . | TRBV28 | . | TGTGCCAGCAGTTTACAGGGCCAGTATGGCTACACCTTC | CASSLQGQYGYTF
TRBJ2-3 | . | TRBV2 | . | TGTGCCAGCAGTGAAAGACCCCCGGGGTATTTT | CASSERPPGYF
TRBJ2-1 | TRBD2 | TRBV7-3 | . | TGTGCCAGCAGCTTGAGCGGGGGGACCTACAATGAGCAGTTCTTC | CASSLSGGTYNEQFF
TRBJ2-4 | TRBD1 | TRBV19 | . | TGTGCCAGTAGATCAATTGGGACAGGGAAGGCCAAAAACATTCAGTACTTC | CASRSIGTGKAKNIQYF
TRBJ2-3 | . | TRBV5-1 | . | TGCGCCAGCAGCTTAAAGGTACTAGAACGCACAGATACGCAGTATTTT | CASSLKVLERTDTQYF
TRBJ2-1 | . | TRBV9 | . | TGTGCCAGCAGCGCGTGGAGCCTCGGAGTTTTCAATGAGCAGTTCTTC | CASSAWSLGVFNEQFF
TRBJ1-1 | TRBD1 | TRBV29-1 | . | TGCAGCGTCTGGGGACAGGGAACTCCTGAGGCTTTCTTT | CSVWGQGTPEAFF
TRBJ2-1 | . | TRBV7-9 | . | TGTGCCAGCAGCCCCCGAGGAGGTTACGGATACAATGAGCAGTTCTTC | CASSPRGGYGYNEQFF
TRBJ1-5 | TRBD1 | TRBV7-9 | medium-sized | TGTGCCAGCAGCTTAGGGGGACAGGCTTATAGCAATCAGCCCCAGCATTTT | CASSLGGQAYSNQPQHF
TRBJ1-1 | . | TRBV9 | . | TGTGCCAGCAGCCCCCGGTTCCGGGACACTGAAGCTTTCTTT | CASSPRFRDTEAFF
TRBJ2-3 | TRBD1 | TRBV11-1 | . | TGTGCCAGCAGCTTAGCGAGGGGACAGGGTAGAGGCACAGATACGCAGTATTTT | CASSLARGQGRGTDTQYF
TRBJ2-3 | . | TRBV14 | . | TGTGCCAGCAGCCTCTTTGCCGTCCGCGCGAATACGCAGTATTTT | CASSLFAVRANTQYF
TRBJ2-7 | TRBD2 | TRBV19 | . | TGTGCCAGTAGCCAGGGACTAGCGGGCTACGAGCAGTACTTC | CASSQGLAGYEQYF
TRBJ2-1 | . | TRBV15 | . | TGTGCCACCAGCGTTCTCGGGACCTACAATGAGCAGTTCTTC | CATSVLGTYNEQFF
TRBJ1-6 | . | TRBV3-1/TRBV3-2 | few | TGTGCCAGCAGCCAAGGGGGGGGAATAAATTCACCCCTCCACTTT | CASSQGGGINSPLHF
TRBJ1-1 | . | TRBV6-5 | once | TGTGCCAGCAGTCAGGGATTCACTGAAGCTTTCTTT | CASSQGFTEAFF
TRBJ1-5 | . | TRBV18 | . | TGTGCCAGCTCACCGCCAGGAGGGAGGAATCAGCCCCAGCATTTT | CASSPPGGRNQPQHF
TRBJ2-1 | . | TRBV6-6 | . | TGTGCCAGCAGTTCGGTTGCGGGTGTGAATGAGCAGTTCTTC | CASSSVAGVNEQFF
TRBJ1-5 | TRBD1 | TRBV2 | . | TGTGCCAGCAGGAGACAGGGTATCAATCAGCCCCAGCATTTT | CASRRQGINQPQHF
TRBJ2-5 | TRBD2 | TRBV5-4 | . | TGTGCCAGCAACCTCGGGGGGGTGGAGACCCAGTACTTC | CASNLGGVETQYF
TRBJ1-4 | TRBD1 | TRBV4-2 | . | TGTGCCAGCAGCCAAGGGGGGACAGGGGGAGGAGAAAAACTGTTTTTT | CASSQGGTGGGEKLFF
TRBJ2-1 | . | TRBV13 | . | TGTGCCAGCAGCTTAGGTCGGGGGTGGAACAATGAGCAGTTCTTC | CASSLGRGWNNEQFF